Following are 11 T cell receptor beta chains from one sample sequenced in a study of spatial heterogeneity in lung cancer. The sample's time point: sample taken at primary tumor resection. Tumor, nontumor lung or frozen PBMC supplied whole RNA that was sequenced unsorted. TCRdb fed the 5' RACE reads into MiXCR, producing one record per CDR3 protein. The table records about 92,000 distinct CDR3 sequences, about 12% of them present only once. The sample was PBMCs, taken at surgery. The receptors originated from a male donor with early-stage non-small cell lung cancer.

This chain connects TRBV7-3 to TRBJ2-7, with 8 bases matching TRBD1. The junction had 11 bases not matched to a gene; V was cut back by 4 bases and J by 0 bases. The CDR3 contains 17 residues. In germline, CDR1 is SGHTA, CDR2 FQGTGA. CDR3 DNA: TGTGCCAGCAGCTGGGGACAGGTCTCGTTAAGCTCCTACGAGCAGTACTTC. This sequence encodes CASSWGQVSLSSYEQYF.

This sequence joins TRBV19 and TRBJ2-5; no clear D. Germline V CDR1 and CDR2: LNHDA, SQIVND (reference sequence). The CDR3 is made up of 13 amino acids. V lost 6 bases, J lost 2 bases, and 10 bases lay in between. The chain's CDR3 is CASRADAQETQYF. CDR3 DNA sequence: TGTGCCAGTAGGGCGGATGCTCAAGAGACCCAGTACTTC.

The table lists this clonotype with a few counts. This sequence joins TRBV5-1 and TRBJ1-6; 7 nucleotides agree with TRBD1. The CDR3 covers 14 residues. V shed 2 bases, J shed 8 bases, and the junction held 4 bases outside the gene matches. CDR1 and CDR2 (germline): SGHRS, YFSETQ. CDR3 coding DNA: TGCGCCAGCAGCTTAGGGGGCCAAGATTCACCCCTCCACTTT. Its protein product is CASSLGGQDSPLHF.

This clonotype was recorded a few times. The chain has TRBV11-2 and TRBJ2-1; TRBD1 or TRBD2 may be the D gene (5 bases each). Trimming took 5 bases from V and 6 from J, leaving 8 bases between them. This CDR3 comprises 12 residues. Looked up from germline, CDR1 is SGHAT and CDR2 is FQNNGV. The CDR3 protein is CASSEGSNEQFF. CDR3 DNA: TGTGCCAGCAGCGAGGGGTCCAATGAGCAGTTCTTC.

V usage is TRBV9 and J usage is TRBJ1-5; a possible D gene is TRBD1 (5 bases). V was clipped by 2 bases and J by 4 bases, with 10 bases between them. CDR1 is SGDLS, CDR2 YYNGEE, per germline. The CDR3 is 14 residues long. Written as DNA, the CDR3 is TGTGCCAGCAGCGTCTGGGGGGGTAATCAGCCCCAGCATTTT. This encodes CASSVWGGNQPQHF.

This clonotype showed up many times. The gene calls are TRBV5-1 and TRBJ2-3; 7 nucleotides line up with TRBD1. V was pared by 3 bases and J by 2 bases, with 6 bases of the junction left unmatched. This CDR3 contains 15 residues. Germline CDR1 reads SGHRS; CDR2 reads YFSETQ. CDR3 DNA: TGCGCCAGCAGCTCGTTTGAGGGGGCCACAGATACGCAGTATTTT. Translated: CASSSFEGATDTQYF.

This clonotype was recorded a few times. V gene TRBV30 combines with J gene TRBJ2-3, with D unresolved. This CDR3 contains 13 residues. The V gene's germline CDR1 is GTSNPN and CDR2 SVGIG (reference sequence). Trimming took off 1 base at V and 1 base at J, with 6 bases between the two ends. DNA of the CDR3: TGTGCCTGGAGTGAAACGGGCACAGATACGCAGTATTTT. Amino acids: CAWSETGTDTQYF.

This clonotype was observed a few times. CDR3 residues: CASSLGPGDGVQPQHF. In DNA form, the CDR3 reads TGCGCCAGCAGCTTGGGGCCGGGGGATGGGGTTCAGCCCCAGCATTTT. The chain carries TRBV5-1 and TRBJ1-5; maybe TRBD1 (5 bases). With 0 bases removed from V and 6 bases from J, the gap between germline ends came to 16 bases. This CDR3 region has 16 residues. Per germline, CDR1 SGHRS and CDR2 YFSETQ.

V is TRBV3-1 and J is TRBJ2-5; maybe TRBD1 (6 bases). Trimming removed 2 bases at V and 0 bases at J, with 7 bases between. Germline CDR1 is LGHDT and CDR2 is YNNKEL (reference sequence). The CDR3 loop spans 14 amino acids. DNA of the CDR3: TGTGCCAGCAGCCAATACAGGGACCAAGAGACCCAGTACTTC. Its protein is CASSQYRDQETQYF.

This clonotype showed up just a few times. The chain is built from TRBV7-2 and TRBJ2-1, with D perhaps matching TRBD1 (5 bases). Germline loops: CDR1 SGHTA, CDR2 FQGNSA. V lost 5 bases and J lost 5, with 10 bases in between. There are 13 residues in the CDR3. DNA for the CDR3: TGTGCCAGCAGCGCCAGGGTAAACAATGAGCAGTTCTTC. Protein sequence: CASSARVNNEQFF.

The CDR3, as DNA: TGTGCCAGCAGTGCCCCCGGGACCGCGGGCAATGAGCAGTTCTTC. Its translation is CASSAPGTAGNEQFF. J is TRBJ2-1 and V is TRBV2, with D possibly called TRBD1 or TRBD2 (5 bases each). The V gene lost 4 bases and the J gene lost 6 bases, with 16 bases spanning the gap. The length of the CDR3 is 15 residues. The germline CDR1 and CDR2 sequences are SNHLY and FYNNEI.